These T cell receptor beta chains were read from a single sample in a study of blood T cell repertoires in COVID-19. This table comes from immunoSEQ multiplex PCR, and its TCRdb copy is limited to in-frame clones, with some not included. This sample has 80,000 to 95,000 clones; around 84% occur once, and the top ten carry 38%. The sample taken for sequencing was peripheral blood. The receptors here all came from a man older than 75 with acute or convalescent COVID-19. Each CDR3 is given with its conserved first and last residue. The D gene is left open where the match is weak. Expanded clones get a size class; other rows say once, few or many, or leave the size out.

-	TRBV27	13	TRBJ1-2	-	CASSSDFGYGYTF	TGTGCCAGCAGTTCAGATTTTGGCTATGGCTACACCTTC
-	TRBV19	14	TRBJ2-1	-	CASSNGGAYNEQFF	TGTGCCAGTAGTAATGGCGGAGCCTACAATGAGCAGTTCTTC
few	TRBV25-1	12	TRBJ2-1	-	CASSEFGRAGFF	TGTGCCAGCAGTGAATTCGGTCGGGCGGGGTTCTTC
-	TRBV28	15	TRBJ2-3	TRBD2	CASRPSGSSTDTQYF	TGTGCCAGCAGACCTAGCGGGAGTAGCACAGATACGCAGTATTTT
-	TRBV7-8	15	TRBJ2-7	-	CASSHKRLESYKQYF	TGTGCCAGCAGCCACAAGAGACTAGAAAGCTACAAGCAGTACTTC
-	TRBV19	12	TRBJ1-1	TRBD1	CASSIAGGGAFF	TGTGCCAGTAGTATAGCAGGGGGAGGCGCTTTCTTT
-	TRBV30	15	TRBJ2-7	TRBD2	CAWSVLAGGRYEQYF	TGTGCCTGGAGTGTACTAGCGGGAGGGCGGTACGAGCAGTACTTC
-	TRBV29-1	13	TRBJ1-1	TRBD1	CSAGQGGNTEAFF	TGCAGCGCGGGCCAGGGGGGGAACACTGAAGCTTTCTTT
few	TRBV6-4	16	TRBJ2-3	-	CASSDSSGGHADTQYF	TGTGCCAGCAGTGACTCGTCCGGAGGGCATGCAGATACGCAGTATTTT
-	TRBV9	16	TRBJ2-2	TRBD2	CASSALSGGNTGELFF	TGTGCCAGCAGCGCCCTTAGCGGGGGAAACACCGGGGAGCTGTTTTTT
-	TRBV27	15	TRBJ2-1	TRBD1	CASSPQGMGYNEQFF	TGTGCCAGCAGTCCACAGGGGATGGGGTACAATGAGCAGTTCTTC
many	TRBV4-3	17	TRBJ2-1	TRBD1	CASSQEVGQGALNEQFF	TGCGCCAGCAGCCAAGAGGTTGGGCAGGGGGCCCTCAATGAGCAGTTCTTC
once	TRBV7-7	15	TRBJ2-7	TRBD1	CASSARQGIAYEQYF	TGTGCTAGCAGTGCCCGACAGGGGATAGCCTACGAGCAGTACTTC
once	TRBV3-1/TRBV3-2	14	TRBJ2-1	-	CASSQETSDFSQFF	TGTGCCAGCAGCCAAGAGACTAGTGATTTTTCCCAGTTCTTC
-	TRBV5-1	15	TRBJ2-1	-	CASSRTRSSYNEQFF	TGCGCCAGCAGCAGAACTAGGAGCTCCTACAATGAGCAGTTCTTC
-	TRBV29-1	13	TRBJ1-6	-	CSVAGGWNSPLHF	TGCAGCGTGGCGGGGGGTTGGAATTCACCCCTCCACTTT
-	TRBV11-2	18	TRBJ1-4	TRBD1	CASSRGQGNRVTNEKLFF	TGTGCCAGCAGCCGTGGACAGGGGAATAGGGTAACTAATGAAAAACTGTTTTTT
-	TRBV7-9	13	TRBJ1-6	-	CASSLGKSSPLHF	TGTGCCAGCAGCTTAGGCAAGAGCTCACCCCTCCACTTT
-	TRBV5-1	15	TRBJ2-1	-	CASSQLGSTLNEQFF	TGCGCCAGCAGCCAATTAGGGAGTACGCTCAATGAGCAGTTCTTC
once	TRBV24-1	14	TRBJ2-7	TRBD1	CATGNRDSSYEQYF	TGTGCCACCGGAAACCGGGACAGCTCCTACGAGCAGTACTTC
-	TRBV6-5	12	TRBJ2-7	-	CASSLEGARQYF	TGTGCCAGCAGTTTGGAGGGGGCGCGCCAGTACTTC
-	TRBV10-2	14	TRBJ2-7	-	CASSSGSTSYEQYF	TGCGCCAGCAGTTCCGGGAGCACCTCCTACGAGCAGTACTTC
-	TRBV5-1	15	TRBJ1-5	TRBD1	CASSLAGTGNQPQHF	TGCGCCAGCAGCTTGGCCGGGACAGGGAATCAGCCCCAGCATTTT
-	TRBV7-2	16	TRBJ2-7	TRBD2	CASSLTRLAGSYEQYF	TGTGCCAGCAGCTTAACCAGACTAGCGGGCTCCTACGAGCAGTACTTC
-	TRBV6-1	15	TRBJ1-1	-	CASSETYRQVTEAFF	TGTGCCAGCAGTGAAACTTACAGGCAGGTTACTGAAGCTTTCTTT
-	TRBV10-3	13	TRBJ2-7	-	CAIKDSNLGEQYF	TGTGCCATCAAGGACAGTAACTTAGGCGAGCAGTACTTC
-	TRBV5-6	15	TRBJ1-4	-	CASSFRQATNEKLFF	TGTGCCAGCAGCTTCCGACAGGCAACTAATGAAAAACTGTTTTTT
-	TRBV9	15	TRBJ2-1	-	CASSVAVGSLHEQFF	TGTGCCAGCAGCGTAGCTGTCGGGAGTCTCCATGAGCAGTTCTTC
-	TRBV4-1	16	TRBJ1-5	TRBD1	CASSQDVGRGHQPQHF	TGCGCCAGCAGCCAAGATGTAGGCAGGGGGCACCAGCCCCAGCATTTT
-	TRBV5-1	17	TRBJ2-1	TRBD2	CASSLVLAGEFYNEQFF	TGCGCCAGCAGCTTGGTACTAGCGGGAGAATTTTACAATGAGCAGTTCTTC
once	TRBV6-1	16	TRBJ2-5	TRBD1	CASSESLGQGQETQYF	TGTGCCAGCAGTGAATCCCTCGGACAGGGCCAGGAGACCCAGTACTTC
-	TRBV6-5	15	TRBJ2-4	-	CASSYDVWGQNIQYF	TGTGCCAGCAGTTACGATGTTTGGGGGCAAAACATTCAGTACTTC
few	TRBV24-1	14	TRBJ2-3	TRBD1	CATSGQGATDTQYF	TGTGCCACCAGCGGACAGGGGGCCACAGATACGCAGTATTTT
-	TRBV19	16	TRBJ1-5	-	CARDPGTLYSNQPQHF	TGTGCCAGGGATCCCGGGACATTATATAGCAATCAGCCCCAGCATTTT
-	TRBV6-6	15	TRBJ2-5	TRBD2	CASSYFGLAGETQYF	TGTGCCAGCAGTTACTTTGGACTAGCAGGAGAGACCCAGTACTTC
-	TRBV18	14	TRBJ2-5	-	CASSPRTEGETQYF	TGTGCCAGCTCACCACGCACGGAGGGGGAGACCCAGTACTTC
-	TRBV28	17	TRBJ2-1	TRBD2	CASSLLDIAGGSNEQFF	TGTGCCAGCAGCCTACTGGATATAGCGGGAGGGAGCAATGAGCAGTTCTTC
-	TRBV29-1	14	TRBJ2-1	TRBD1	CSVGTGGPQNEQFF	TGCAGCGTTGGGACAGGGGGGCCTCAGAATGAGCAGTTCTTC
-	TRBV11-2	15	TRBJ1-5	TRBD1	CASSLDRGPGQPQHF	TGTGCCAGCAGCTTAGATAGGGGGCCGGGACAGCCCCAGCATTTT
once	TRBV19	15	TRBJ1-5	-	CASRVTAYSNQPQHF	TGTGCCAGTAGGGTGACAGCTTATAGCAATCAGCCCCAGCATTTT
-	TRBV19	15	TRBJ2-1	TRBD1	CASSYDRGRRYEQFF	TGTGCCAGTAGTTACGACAGGGGGCGCCGGTATGAGCAGTTCTTC
-	TRBV28	16	TRBJ1-5	-	CASSWGLGGMNQPQHF	TGTGCCAGCAGTTGGGGCCTCGGGGGGATGAATCAGCCCCAGCATTTT
-	TRBV7-2	16	TRBJ2-1	-	CASSRVLVSPYNEQFF	TGTGCCAGCAGTCGCGTCCTAGTGAGTCCCTACAATGAGCAGTTCTTC
-	TRBV19	14	TRBJ1-2	-	CASTGAEANYGYTF	TGTGCCAGTACGGGAGCAGAGGCTAACTATGGCTACACCTTC
-	TRBV28	16	TRBJ2-1	-	CASSSPFAVLNKKQFF	TGTGCCAGCAGTTCTCCTTTCGCAGTGTTGAATAAGAAGCAGTTCTTC
-	TRBV2	19	TRBJ2-3	TRBD2	CASSGSGGRAGGVTDTQYF	TGTGCCAGCTCCGGCTCGGGGGGTCGGGCGGGAGGTGTCACAGATACGCAGTATTTT
-	TRBV4-2	16	TRBJ1-5	-	CASSQAGGGSNQPQHF	TGTGCCAGCAGCCAAGCGGGGGGCGGAAGCAATCAGCCCCAGCATTTT